The sequence of this TCR beta chain was determined in a study of blood T cells in healthy people across ages. Germline loops: CDR1 MNHEY, CDR2 SVGAGI. The ends were cut back, 2 bases at V and 6 bases at J, with 16 bases in the middle. The CDR3 extends over 15 amino acids. This clonotype was counted a few times. A second PCR of roughly 6 to 12 cycles used a sample-barcoded 5' primer and a J-beta primer mix. TCRdb analysed the 5' RACE reads with MiXCR anew, one entry per CDR3 protein. This sample yields roughly 1.7 million distinct CDR3 sequences, of which about 35% are seen a single time; approximately 10% belongs to the top ten.

The V gene is TRBV6-5, the J gene TRBJ1-2; TRBD1 is a possible D gene (6 bases). Source material: blood. The sequence was collected from a woman between 25 and 40 years old in good health. As DNA, the CDR3 is TGTGCCAGCAGTTACATGGGGGGCGCCCCCCATGGCTACACCTTC. Protein sequence: CASSYMGGAPHGYTF.